The text below deals with one TCR beta chain. CDR3 length equals 16 residues. Unmatched junction bases numbered 12, after V lost 5 bases and J lost 6 bases. Germline CDR1 is GTSNPN and CDR2 is SVGIG (reference sequence). The record originates from a study of blood T cell repertoires in COVID-19. Study as a whole: From the United States, Italy and Spain came samples of acute and convalescent COVID-19. PBMCs, B-cell-depleted T cells, or T cells provided the cDNA or gDNA that made up the material.

Methods used by the authors: Amplification from reference gene primers served as the basis for estimated nucleated cell counts. Clones were sequenced by immunoSEQ multiplex PCR, and TCRdb holds only the in-frame ones, with some missing. V, J and clone size are taken as reported in that table, and D and trimming were inferred from the DNA itself. The sample holds 25,000 to 35,000 clones, around 90% seen once. The Seattle patients, enrolled during active infection, were followed longitudinally. The TCR originated in a man in his 60s with COVID-19, enrolled during active disease. Sample: peripheral blood. This chain uses TRBV30 with TRBJ1-4; 10 nucleotides agree with TRBD1. CDR3 sequence: CAWRPTPGQGYEKLFF. In DNA form, the CDR3 reads TGTGCCTGGCGACCGACACCGGGACAGGGGTATGAAAAACTGTTTTTT.